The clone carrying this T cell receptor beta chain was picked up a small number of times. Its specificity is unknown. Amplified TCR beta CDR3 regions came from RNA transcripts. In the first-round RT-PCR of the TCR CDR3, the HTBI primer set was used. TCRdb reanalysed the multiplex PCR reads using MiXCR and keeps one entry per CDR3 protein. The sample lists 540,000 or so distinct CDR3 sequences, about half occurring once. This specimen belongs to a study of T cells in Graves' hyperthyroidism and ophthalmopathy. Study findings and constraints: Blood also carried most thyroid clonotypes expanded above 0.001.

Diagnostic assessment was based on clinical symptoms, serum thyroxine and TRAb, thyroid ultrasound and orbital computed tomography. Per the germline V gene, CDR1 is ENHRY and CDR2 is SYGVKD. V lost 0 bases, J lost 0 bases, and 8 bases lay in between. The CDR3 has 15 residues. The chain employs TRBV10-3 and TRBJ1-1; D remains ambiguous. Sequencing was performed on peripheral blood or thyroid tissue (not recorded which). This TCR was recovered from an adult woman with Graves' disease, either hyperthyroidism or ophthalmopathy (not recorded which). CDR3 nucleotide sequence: TGTGCCATCAGTGAGTCGGGGTTCCTGAACACTGAAGCTTTCTTT. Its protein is CAISESGFLNTEAFF.